What follows is one T cell receptor beta chain and its context. This entry comes from a study of blood T cell repertoires in COVID-19. Across the whole study: Specimens from acute and convalescent COVID-19 originated in the United States, Italy and Spain. Nucleic acid was either cDNA or gDNA, and it came from T cells, B-cell-depleted T cells, or PBMCs.

Sequencing used immunoSEQ multiplex PCR; TCRdb keeps in-frame clones, though not all of them. The sample carries 120,000 to 150,000 clones, roughly 90% recorded once. CDR1 MNHNY and CDR2 SVGAGI come from the germline V gene (reference sequence). The CDR3 consists of 11 residues. V lost 5 bases and J 14 bases, leaving 12 bases between the germline ends. The sequenced material came from peripheral blood. V gene TRBV6-6 combines with J gene TRBJ1-4; TRBD1 is a possible D gene (6 bases). The clonotype comes from a human donor in a cohort sampled during active COVID-19. The CDR3 DNA reads as TGTGCCAGCAGTACCACAGGGTATCTGTTTTTT. Translating gives CASSTTGYLFF.